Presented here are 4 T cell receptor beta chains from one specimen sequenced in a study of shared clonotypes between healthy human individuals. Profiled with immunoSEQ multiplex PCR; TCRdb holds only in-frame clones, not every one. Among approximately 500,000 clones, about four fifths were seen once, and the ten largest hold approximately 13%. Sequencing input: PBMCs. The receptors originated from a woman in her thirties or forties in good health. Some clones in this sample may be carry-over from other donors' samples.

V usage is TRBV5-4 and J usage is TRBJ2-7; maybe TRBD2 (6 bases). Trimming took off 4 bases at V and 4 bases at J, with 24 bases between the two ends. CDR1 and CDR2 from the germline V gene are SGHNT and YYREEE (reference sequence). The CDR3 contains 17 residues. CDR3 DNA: TGTGCCAGCAGCCCAGAGGCGGGGCAGTTTTCATTTTACGAGCAGTACTTC. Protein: CASSPEAGQFSFYEQYF.

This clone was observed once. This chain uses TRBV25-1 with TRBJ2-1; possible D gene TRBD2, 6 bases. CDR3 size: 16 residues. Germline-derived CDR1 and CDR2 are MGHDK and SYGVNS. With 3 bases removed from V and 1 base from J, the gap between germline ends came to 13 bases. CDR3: CASSEIVGGSYNEQFF. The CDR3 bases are TGTGCCAGCAGTGAGATCGTCGGGGGATCCTACAATGAGCAGTTCTTC.

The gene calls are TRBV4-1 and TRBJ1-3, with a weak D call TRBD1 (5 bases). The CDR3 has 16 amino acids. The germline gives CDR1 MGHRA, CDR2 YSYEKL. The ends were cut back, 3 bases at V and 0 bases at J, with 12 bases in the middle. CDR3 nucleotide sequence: TGCGCCAGCAGCCAGGACAATATTTACTCTGGAAACACCATATATTTT. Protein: CASSQDNIYSGNTIYF.

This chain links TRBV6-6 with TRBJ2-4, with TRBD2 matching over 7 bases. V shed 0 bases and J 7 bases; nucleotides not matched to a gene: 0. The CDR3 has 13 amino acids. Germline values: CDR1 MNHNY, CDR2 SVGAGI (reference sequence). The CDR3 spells CASSYSGGNIQYF. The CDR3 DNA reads TGTGCCAGCAGTTACTCGGGGGGGAACATTCAGTACTTC.